The source of this T cell receptor (beta chain) is a study of blood T cell repertoires in COVID-19. At the level of the study: Collection of acute and convalescent COVID-19 samples took place in the United States, Italy and Spain. PBMCs, B-cell-depleted T cells, or T cells were the source of the cDNA or gDNA that made up the material.

Under the authors' procedure: Quantification of nucleated cells was approximated via reference gene primer amplification. The assay was immunoSEQ multiplex PCR, and TCRdb's table has in-frame clones only and misses some. V, J and clone size were drawn from that table, and D and trimming were deduced from the DNA. The sample carries some 200,000 clones, less than 90% recorded once. Trimming pared 0 bases from V and 3 bases from J, leaving 8 bases between. The germline gives CDR1 SGHVS, CDR2 FQNEAQ. This CDR3 has 14 residues. The clonotype was recovered from a woman aged 45 to 65 with acute or convalescent COVID-19. The chain combines TRBV7-8 with TRBJ1-2, with D unclear. The material sequenced was peripheral blood. The CDR3 DNA reads TGTGCCAGCAGCTTAGCGTTGACTGACTATGGCTACACCTTC. This encodes CASSLALTDYGYTF.